The entry below describes one TCR beta chain. Its antigen target is currently unknown. Sequence at one end of the junction differs from germline and may be a read error. Different DNA sequences within this sample yield the same CDR3. These data are taken from a study of graft-versus-host responses after intestinal transplantation (dated by TCRdb to the early 2020s). Regarding the research as a whole: Recipients received multivisceral, liver-intestinal, or isolated intestinal transplants. Every recipient was given anti-thymocyte globulin induction, then maintenance tacrolimus and steroids for 3 to 4 years. Bulk TCR-beta CDR3 sequencing was used to track graft-versus-host and host-versus-graft alloreactive T cell clones in the graft, circulation and bone marrow after intestinal transplantation. Alloreactive clones were identified by sequencing pre-transplant mixed lymphocyte reaction products and comparing these products with unstimulated pre-transplant donor and recipient T cells. A cohort of roughly 25 intestinal transplant recipients, including one retransplant, was enrolled, and 3 patients lacking pretransplant specimens were excluded. A peak of at least 4% donor T cells among recipient peripheral blood mononuclear cells was the definition used for donor T cell macrochimerism. Rather than going through the commercial service, samples from three later patients were sequenced in-house on an Illumina MiSeq and processed with MiXCR. Paper-wide results and their limitations: The relatively low number and heterogeneity of intestinal transplant patients limited the conclusions. Early after transplant, peak levels of circulating GvH clones were associated with declines in HvG clones. High GvH to HvG T cell clonal ratios were observed in the allografts of patients with donor T cell macrochimerism. GvH clones turned up in recipient bone marrow, with some appearing earlier in ileal mucosa or blood, a pattern consistent with an intestinal mucosal origin.

The germline V gene yields MNHEY for CDR1 and SVGAGI for CDR2. There are 10 amino acids in the CDR3, from cysteine to phenylalanine inclusive. The only DNA kept is the CDR3, 30 bases in frame from the first base. The protocol used for the library was the immunoSEQ multiplex PCR assay. For most patients, genomic DNA was isolated using the Qiagen DNeasy Blood and Tissue Kit and was shipped frozen to Adaptive Biotechnologies for TCR sequencing. High-throughput TCR-beta CDR3 sequencing of genomic DNA from most patients was performed by Adaptive Biotechnologies. In the source study's methods: Adaptive's ImmunoSEQ software was the source of the TCR sequencing data for 18 patients, while three other patients were processed with MiXCR and VDJtools. CD4 versus CD8 sorting errors were corrected by removing sequences found in both subsets at a frequency ratio below 5:1. CDR3 nucleotide sequences shared between donor and recipient were removed because their origin could not be assigned. To count as alloreactive, a clone needed at least 2-fold expansion over unstimulated cells and a minimum CFSE-low frequency of 0.002% (template counts) or 0.001% (read counts). Mappable clones were those detected in sequenced pre-transplant spleen, lymph node, or MLR CFSE-low populations of the donor or recipient. The cumulative frequency of alloreactive clones was calculated as a percentage of all sequences, weighted by copy number. Drawn from immuneACCESS, this table holds only the in-frame rearrangements with V and J called that TCRdb kept. Clones are partly lost; checked studies trace under half to an unresolved V gene and leave the rest unexplained. From that table come the V and J calls and clone size; the DNA was used to work out D and trimming. Recorded for this sample are about 88,000 clones; about 94% of them occurred a single time. More than 0.15% of the sample belongs to the ten largest clones.

The sample's time point label, in plain terms: cells obtained before transplantation from donor or recipient. CD3+CD4+ and CD3+CD8+ populations were FACS-sorted from unstimulated pre-transplant donor and recipient cells taken from spleen or lymph nodes. The clonotype originates from a human donor who was the organ donor for an intestinal transplant. The sample here was unstimulated CD4+ T cells sorted from spleen or lymph node cells, taken before transplant. The rearranged segments are TRBV6-5 and TRBJ1-2, and TRBD1 may be the D gene, going by 5 matching bases. The nucleotide sequence is TGCGCCAGCCGGGGGGATGGCTACACCTTC. This is translated as CASRGDGYTF.